This TCR beta chain comes out of a study of blood T cells in healthy people across ages. Study information: Per two T cells, about one barcoded beta molecule was captured through template switching.

Study-level findings and limits: Naive CD4+ cell counts and diversity both ran higher in long-lived than in aged donors. While age rose, TCR beta diversity per million T cells dropped in a roughly linear way.

Healthy Russian Caucasian donors spanned ages roughly 6 to 100 years. This clonotype showed up just once. Its specificity is not known. For the second PCR, which ran for roughly 7 to 11 cycles, a sample-barcoded 5' primer and a J-beta primer mix were used. One entry per CDR3 protein results from TCRdb running MiXCR on the 5' RACE reads. The sample lists about 620,000 distinct CDR3 sequences, 52% occurring once. The CDR3 covers 13 residues. The germline V and J ends were trimmed by 7 bases and 1 base, with 9 bases remaining between them. Germline V CDR1 and CDR2: MNHEY, SVGAGI. This TCR came from a woman over 75 in good health. This chain joins TRBV6-5 and TRBJ2-3, with D perhaps TRBD1 (5 bases). The sequenced sample consisted of blood. The DNA for the CDR3 is TGTGCCAGCACTCAACAGGGCACAGATACGCAGTATTTT. This sequence encodes CASTQQGTDTQYF.